This is a list of T cell receptor beta chains from one sample in a study of identifying expanded T cells in peripheral blood. This table comes from immunoSEQ multiplex PCR, and its TCRdb copy is limited to in-frame clones, with some not included. This table holds about 94,000 clones, approximately 86% found once. The sequenced sample consisted of blood. These receptors were collected from a person aged 18 to 75 in good health. Each CDR3 is given with its conserved first and last residue. Fields, in order: CDR3 protein, CDR3 DNA, J gene, V gene, clone size, D gene. A D gene is named only where the DNA matches it firmly. Clone size is stated in some rows and not others, as once, few, many or a class when expanded.

CASSVDRYWGYRGLYEQYF | TGTGCCAGCAGCGTAGATCGATATTGGGGTTACAGGGGGCTCTACGAGCAGTACTTC | TRBJ2-7 | TRBV9 | NA | TRBD1
CASSLIGGYEQYF | TGTGCCAGCAGTTTAATAGGAGGCTACGAGCAGTACTTC | TRBJ2-7 | TRBV27 | NA | NA
CASSSTGVRGYEQYF | TGTGCCAGCAGCTCTACAGGGGTGAGGGGGTACGAGCAGTACTTC | TRBJ2-7 | TRBV7-9 | NA | TRBD1
CASSLDASSYNEQFF | TGTGCCAGCAGCTTAGACGCCAGCTCCTACAATGAGCAGTTCTTC | TRBJ2-1 | TRBV5-6 | once | NA
CAIKGAGNTEAFF | TGTGCCATCAAGGGGGCAGGGAACACTGAAGCTTTCTTT | TRBJ1-1 | TRBV10-3 | NA | TRBD1
CSVATGGEKLFF | TGCAGCGTCGCCACAGGGGGCGAAAAACTGTTTTTT | TRBJ1-4 | TRBV29-1 | NA | TRBD1
CASRPLAGGPSKETQYF | TGTGCCAGTAGACCACTAGCGGGGGGGCCGTCTAAAGAGACCCAGTACTTC | TRBJ2-5 | TRBV19 | NA | TRBD2
CASSSSGLSYEQYF | TGCGCCAGCAGCTCTAGCGGGTTATCCTACGAGCAGTACTTC | TRBJ2-7 | TRBV5-1 | NA | TRBD2
CASSQGHRAGNEKLFF | TGCGCCAGCAGCCAAGGGCACAGGGCCGGTAATGAAAAACTGTTTTTT | TRBJ1-4 | TRBV4-1 | NA | NA
CSVDPGQGNYGYTF | TGCAGCGTTGATCCGGGACAGGGAAACTATGGCTACACCTTC | TRBJ1-2 | TRBV29-1 | NA | TRBD1
CASSINKGQGVTEAFF | TGTGCCAGTAGTATTAACAAGGGACAGGGGGTCACTGAAGCTTTCTTT | TRBJ1-1 | TRBV19 | once | TRBD1